This TCR beta chain was sequenced in a study of CXCR3-negative and CXCR3-positive naive CD8 T cells (dated by TCRdb to about 2019). Turning to the overall study: In total, about 140 million TRB reads were obtained, or roughly 1.5 +/- 0.3 million reads per library. The diversity and physicochemical repertoire analyses included about a dozen donors pooled from two independent experiments. Naive subsets from 5 or 6 donors and memory cells from 3 donors were included in the TRBV-TRBJ cluster analysis. Paper-wide results and their limitations: TRB CDR3s from CXCR3-positive naive cells showed higher hydrophobicity (lower Kidera factor 4), lower energy, and higher strength and volume indices than CXCR3-negative naive cells. Both naive subsets had comparably high repertoire diversity, while memory CD8+ T cells had much lower repertoire diversity. Naive CXCR3-negative and CXCR3-positive cells from the same donor showed similar TRBV-TRBJ usage, whereas memory cells showed distinct patterns. Because surface CD5, which is linked to self-reactivity in mice, was comparable between the naive subsets, TCR interaction strength was also inferred from the physicochemical properties of TRB CDR3s. CXCR3 expression partially decreased after cryopreservation, so most assays used freshly isolated PBMCs.

A remark on this clonotype: Its antigen is still unknown.

Spanning cysteine to phenylalanine, the CDR3 consists of 15 amino acids. A DNA sequence was not provided. Sequences SGDLS (CDR1) and YYNGEE (CDR2) are obtained from the germline V gene. These reads were obtained on a NextSeq 550. The Human TCR Profiling Kit (MiLaboratory) was used to make UMI-labeled 5' RACE TRB cDNA libraries. The full amount of extracted RNA was used for cDNA synthesis, and the full amount of resulting cDNA was used for PCR amplification. The libraries were made side by side, with each library going through the same number of PCR cycles. The published analysis was carried out like this. With a requirement of at least two reads per UMI, MIGEC and MiXCR extracted about 52,000 +/- 9,100 unique UMI-labeled TRB cDNA molecules per library. Each library averaged around 40,000 +/- 10,000 functional in-frame TRB CDR3 nucleotide clonotypes without stop codons. After downsampling to 5000 UMI-labeled TRB molecules per sample, diversity metrics such as normalized Shannon-Wiener and Chao1 were calculated in VDJtools. Clonotype-size-weighted physicochemical properties of the central five CDR3 residues (interaction energy, strength, volume and Kidera factor 4) were computed in VDJtools. Following reprocessing of the reads by TCRdb, the data hold one row per CDR3 protein sequence and no DNA is available. For this entry, the V and J calls and clone size follow TCRdb and not the study's own pipeline. This sample's table carries over 100,000 distinct CDR3 sequences. The ten largest clones represent approximately 0.3% of the sample.

For every CD8+ T cell subset, over 250,000 cells were flow-sorted straight into RLT lysis buffer, and each subset was sorted in triplicate. Naive CD8+ T cells were defined stringently as CD45RO-CCR7+CD27+CD95- to exclude memory contaminants. Standard density gradient centrifugation was used to isolate peripheral blood mononuclear cells from buffy coats. A FACSAria III was used to flow-sort naive CD8+ T cells into CXCR3-negative and CXCR3-positive populations. Total RNA was extracted from sorted cells using an RNeasy Mini Kit. What was sequenced was naive CXCR3- CD8+ T cells from blood. Reading the label with the study, this specimen's cell subset or site is: CD45RO-CCR7+CD27+CD95- naive CD8+ T cells lacking CXCR3 (TNR3-). The sequence joins TRBV9 to TRBJ2-1. This TCR was sampled from a human donor in good health. Some clones in this sample may be carry-over from other donors' samples. The CDR3: CASSVAQQPYNEQFF.